These T cell receptor beta chains were read from a single sample in a study of T cell responses to AZD1222 COVID-19 vaccine. Clones were sequenced by immunoSEQ multiplex PCR, and TCRdb holds only the in-frame ones, with some missing. In the table there are about 19,000 clones, around 81% of which are singletons. This specimen consisted of peripheral blood, obtained 28 days after the second AZD1222 dose. Every receptor here comes from an adult who received the AZD1222 COVID-19 vaccine. The CDR3 runs from the conserved cysteine through the conserved F or W. Each record gives: V gene, clone size, J gene, D gene, CDR3 DNA, CDR3 protein. D genes are given only for firm matches. Some rows mark clone size as missing; the rest say once, few, many or name a class of expanded clone.

v_gene: TRBV12-3/TRBV12-4; abundance: once; j_gene: TRBJ1-2; d_gene: .; CDR3nt: TGTGCCAGCAGTTTGTTCCAGGGAGATGGCTACACCTTC; CDR3aa: CASSLFQGDGYTF
v_gene: TRBV11-3; abundance: .; j_gene: TRBJ1-1; d_gene: .; CDR3nt: TGTGCCAGCAGCCCTCTAGTCAGGCACACTGAAGCTTTCTTT; CDR3aa: CASSPLVRHTEAFF
v_gene: TRBV19; abundance: .; j_gene: TRBJ2-7; d_gene: TRBD1; CDR3nt: TGTGCCAGTAGTATAAGGGCGACAGGGAGCTACGAGCAGTACTTC; CDR3aa: CASSIRATGSYEQYF
v_gene: TRBV29-1; abundance: .; j_gene: TRBJ2-1; d_gene: TRBD2; CDR3nt: TGCAGCGTTGAAGGACTAGCGGGTTACAATGAGCAGTTCTTC; CDR3aa: CSVEGLAGYNEQFF
v_gene: TRBV11-2; abundance: few; j_gene: TRBJ1-2; d_gene: .; CDR3nt: TGTGCCAGCAGCCTTTTTTTAAGGGGGGCGGTCGGCTACACCTTC; CDR3aa: CASSLFLRGAVGYTF
v_gene: TRBV9; abundance: once; j_gene: TRBJ2-1; d_gene: TRBD2; CDR3nt: TGTGCCAGCAGCCCATCCCCGGGACTAGCGGGGTACAATGAGCAGTTCTTC; CDR3aa: CASSPSPGLAGYNEQFF
v_gene: TRBV10-2; abundance: .; j_gene: TRBJ1-5; d_gene: .; CDR3nt: TGCGCCAGCAGTGAGTCGGACAAGGACGGGGACAATCAGCCCCAGCATTTT; CDR3aa: CASSESDKDGDNQPQHF
v_gene: TRBV5-5; abundance: .; j_gene: TRBJ2-1; d_gene: .; CDR3nt: TGTGCCAGCAGCTTGGAGGGGGGCGGTGAGCAGTTCTTC; CDR3aa: CASSLEGGGEQFF
v_gene: TRBV6-2/TRBV6-3; abundance: few; j_gene: TRBJ2-7; d_gene: .; CDR3nt: TGTGCCAGCAGTCCCTGGGGTCCGGGCTACGAGCAGTACTTC; CDR3aa: CASSPWGPGYEQYF
v_gene: TRBV9; abundance: .; j_gene: TRBJ1-1; d_gene: .; CDR3nt: TGTGCCAGCAGCGCCACAGGGAACACTGAAGCTTTCTTT; CDR3aa: CASSATGNTEAFF
v_gene: TRBV4-2; abundance: .; j_gene: TRBJ2-6; d_gene: .; CDR3nt: TGTGCCAGCAGCCTTGGTCCTGGGGCCAACGTCCTGACTTTC; CDR3aa: CASSLGPGANVLTF
v_gene: TRBV19; abundance: .; j_gene: TRBJ1-1; d_gene: .; CDR3nt: TGTGCCAGTAGTATCGCCCTTCAAGAAAACACTGAAGCTTTCTTT; CDR3aa: CASSIALQENTEAFF
v_gene: TRBV7-8; abundance: .; j_gene: TRBJ1-5; d_gene: .; CDR3nt: TGTGCCAGCAGCTTAGAGAGGAGCAATCAGCCCCAGCATTTT; CDR3aa: CASSLERSNQPQHF
v_gene: TRBV10-3; abundance: medium-sized; j_gene: TRBJ1-1; d_gene: .; CDR3nt: TGTGCCATCAGTGAGTCTGGGACGGTGAACACTGAAGCTTTCTTT; CDR3aa: CAISESGTVNTEAFF
v_gene: TRBV30; abundance: once; j_gene: TRBJ2-7; d_gene: TRBD1; CDR3nt: TGTGCCTGGAGTCACATGACAGGGAAAAACGAGCAGTACTTC; CDR3aa: CAWSHMTGKNEQYF
v_gene: TRBV28; abundance: once; j_gene: TRBJ1-1; d_gene: .; CDR3nt: TGTGCCAGCAGGTATCGACAGGAAAACACTGAAGCTTTCTTT; CDR3aa: CASRYRQENTEAFF
v_gene: TRBV3-1/TRBV3-2; abundance: .; j_gene: TRBJ2-1; d_gene: TRBD2; CDR3nt: TGTGCCAGCAGCCCTCGGACTAGTCACAAGTTCTTC; CDR3aa: CASSPRTSHKFF
v_gene: TRBV12-3/TRBV12-4; abundance: .; j_gene: TRBJ2-7; d_gene: TRBD1; CDR3nt: TGTGCCAGCAGTGGGACAGGCTCGCGGTACTTC; CDR3aa: CASSGTGSRYF
v_gene: TRBV7-2; abundance: .; j_gene: TRBJ1-1; d_gene: TRBD1; CDR3nt: TGTGCCAGCAGCCCGAGACAGGGGCGGACTGAAGCTTTCTTT; CDR3aa: CASSPRQGRTEAFF
v_gene: TRBV30; abundance: .; j_gene: TRBJ2-7; d_gene: .; CDR3nt: TGTGCCTGGGGCCAGGGCGAGGGCGAGCAGTACTTC; CDR3aa: CAWGQGEGEQYF
v_gene: TRBV30; abundance: .; j_gene: TRBJ1-1; d_gene: TRBD1; CDR3nt: TGTGCCTGGAATCCGGGACAGGGGACGAACACTGAAGCTTTCTTT; CDR3aa: CAWNPGQGTNTEAFF
v_gene: TRBV7-9; abundance: once; j_gene: TRBJ1-1; d_gene: .; CDR3nt: TGTGCCAGCAGTTTCTCCACTGGGAACACTGAAGCTTTCTTT; CDR3aa: CASSFSTGNTEAFF
v_gene: TRBV5-1; abundance: .; j_gene: TRBJ2-1; d_gene: TRBD1; CDR3nt: TGCGCCAGCAGCTTCGGACAGGGGAGTGAGCAGTTCTTC; CDR3aa: CASSFGQGSEQFF
v_gene: TRBV11-2; abundance: .; j_gene: TRBJ1-3; d_gene: .; CDR3nt: TGTGCCAGCAGCTTACAGGGAAACACCATATATTTT; CDR3aa: CASSLQGNTIYF
v_gene: TRBV5-4; abundance: .; j_gene: TRBJ2-1; d_gene: .; CDR3nt: TGTGCCAGCAGCCCCGGGACTGGGGGGCTCAATGAGCAGTTCTTC; CDR3aa: CASSPGTGGLNEQFF
v_gene: TRBV6-2/TRBV6-3; abundance: .; j_gene: TRBJ2-3; d_gene: .; CDR3nt: TGTGCCAGCAGTTCCTGGGGAACTCATGCAGATACGCAGTATTTT; CDR3aa: CASSSWGTHADTQYF
v_gene: TRBV15; abundance: .; j_gene: TRBJ1-5; d_gene: .; CDR3nt: TGTGCCACCAGCAGATCGATACAGGGCCAGCCCCAGCATTTT; CDR3aa: CATSRSIQGQPQHF
v_gene: TRBV7-2; abundance: .; j_gene: TRBJ1-2; d_gene: TRBD1; CDR3nt: TGTGCCAGCAGCTTAGCTAGGGGGACAGGGGAAGGCTACACCTTC; CDR3aa: CASSLARGTGEGYTF
v_gene: TRBV15; abundance: .; j_gene: TRBJ1-4; d_gene: .; CDR3nt: TGTGCCACCAGCAGGCAGTCGGAGCAGGAAAAACTGTTTTTT; CDR3aa: CATSRQSEQEKLFF
v_gene: TRBV4-3; abundance: .; j_gene: TRBJ1-2; d_gene: .; CDR3nt: TGCGCCAGCAGCCAGGGTTTACAGGGCGCTTCCTATGGCTACACCTTC; CDR3aa: CASSQGLQGASYGYTF
v_gene: TRBV5-4; abundance: medium-sized; j_gene: TRBJ1-5; d_gene: .; CDR3nt: TGTGCCAGCCGTGAGTGGGGAGAGAGCAATCAGCCCCAGCATTTT; CDR3aa: CASREWGESNQPQHF
v_gene: TRBV29-1; abundance: .; j_gene: TRBJ1-1; d_gene: .; CDR3nt: TGCAGCGCGGCGGGGGACGCTAGGAACACTGAAGCTTTCTTT; CDR3aa: CSAAGDARNTEAFF
v_gene: TRBV5-4; abundance: .; j_gene: TRBJ2-1; d_gene: .; CDR3nt: TGTGCCAGCAGAGTGGGACCCCAGCCCAATGAGCAGTTCTTC; CDR3aa: CASRVGPQPNEQFF
v_gene: TRBV5-1; abundance: .; j_gene: TRBJ1-1; d_gene: .; CDR3nt: TGCGCCAGCAGCTTGGGAATTCAAATGGGAAAGGACACTGAAGCTTTCTTT; CDR3aa: CASSLGIQMGKDTEAFF
v_gene: TRBV5-4; abundance: .; j_gene: TRBJ2-3; d_gene: .; CDR3nt: TGTGCCAGCAGCTTAAACGGGATGAGATCAGATACGCAGTATTTT; CDR3aa: CASSLNGMRSDTQYF
v_gene: TRBV7-3; abundance: .; j_gene: TRBJ1-2; d_gene: .; CDR3nt: TGTGCCAGCAGCCCCGAGGGGTATAACTATGGCTACACCTTC; CDR3aa: CASSPEGYNYGYTF
v_gene: TRBV19; abundance: .; j_gene: TRBJ2-7; d_gene: .; CDR3nt: TGTGCCAGTAGTATCGCGTCGGGCCGACCCTACGAGCAGTACTTC; CDR3aa: CASSIASGRPYEQYF
v_gene: TRBV3-1/TRBV3-2; abundance: few; j_gene: TRBJ1-5; d_gene: TRBD1; CDR3nt: TGTGCCAGCAGCCAAGATCGACAGGGGGTACAGCCCCAGCATTTT; CDR3aa: CASSQDRQGVQPQHF
v_gene: TRBV5-1; abundance: .; j_gene: TRBJ1-4; d_gene: TRBD1; CDR3nt: TGCGCCAGCAGCCACAGGGGAGAGGATGAAAAACTGTTTTTT; CDR3aa: CASSHRGEDEKLFF
v_gene: TRBV10-3; abundance: .; j_gene: TRBJ2-6; d_gene: .; CDR3nt: TGTGCCGGGAGGACTGGCGTTGGATCTGGGGCCAACGTCCTGACTTTC; CDR3aa: CAGRTGVGSGANVLTF
v_gene: TRBV30; abundance: .; j_gene: TRBJ1-2; d_gene: .; CDR3nt: TGTGCCTGGAGTGTACTCTTAGGGAATGGCTACACCTTC; CDR3aa: CAWSVLLGNGYTF
v_gene: TRBV9; abundance: .; j_gene: TRBJ2-7; d_gene: .; CDR3nt: TGTGCCAGCAGCGTAGAGGGGCGCGACGAGCAGTACTTC; CDR3aa: CASSVEGRDEQYF
v_gene: TRBV7-2; abundance: .; j_gene: TRBJ2-7; d_gene: .; CDR3nt: TGTGCCAGCAGCTTAGGCCGCTACGAGCAGTACTTC; CDR3aa: CASSLGRYEQYF
v_gene: TRBV27; abundance: .; j_gene: TRBJ1-4; d_gene: TRBD1; CDR3nt: TGTGCCAGCAGTCCTTCCGGGACAGGGGGCTTTAATGAAAAACTGTTTTTT; CDR3aa: CASSPSGTGGFNEKLFF
v_gene: TRBV6-5; abundance: .; j_gene: TRBJ1-6; d_gene: .; CDR3nt: TGTGCCAGCAGAGGGGACATAAATTCACCCCTCCACTTT; CDR3aa: CASRGDINSPLHF
v_gene: TRBV27; abundance: .; j_gene: TRBJ1-2; d_gene: .; CDR3nt: TGTGCCAGCAGTTTAAAGGGGGAGGGCTATGGCTACACCTTC; CDR3aa: CASSLKGEGYGYTF
v_gene: TRBV5-4; abundance: few; j_gene: TRBJ2-6; d_gene: TRBD1; CDR3nt: TGTGCCAGCAGCCCCTGGACAGGTGGGGCCAACGTCCTGACTTTC; CDR3aa: CASSPWTGGANVLTF
v_gene: TRBV5-5; abundance: once; j_gene: TRBJ1-3; d_gene: .; CDR3nt: TGTGCCAGCAGGATGGGGGCTCGTCTCTCTGGAAACACCATATATTTT; CDR3aa: CASRMGARLSGNTIYF
v_gene: TRBV7-9; abundance: medium-sized; j_gene: TRBJ1-2; d_gene: .; CDR3nt: TGTGCCAGCAGGGGGGATCCTGGCTACACCTTC; CDR3aa: CASRGDPGYTF
v_gene: TRBV14; abundance: .; j_gene: TRBJ2-7; d_gene: .; CDR3nt: TGTGCCAGCAGCCCCGGGACGTGGACCTACGAGCAGTACTTC; CDR3aa: CASSPGTWTYEQYF
v_gene: TRBV4-3; abundance: .; j_gene: TRBJ1-2; d_gene: .; CDR3nt: TGCGCCAGCAGCCAAGGTTCCTCTAGATCTAACTATGGCTACACCTTC; CDR3aa: CASSQGSSRSNYGYTF
v_gene: TRBV2; abundance: .; j_gene: TRBJ1-1; d_gene: .; CDR3nt: TGTGCCAGCAGCTCCGGCGGAACGGAGACTGAAGCTTTCTTT; CDR3aa: CASSSGGTETEAFF
v_gene: TRBV14; abundance: .; j_gene: TRBJ2-7; d_gene: TRBD1; CDR3nt: TGTGCCAGCAGCCACACAAGACAGGGCTACGAGCAGTACTTC; CDR3aa: CASSHTRQGYEQYF
v_gene: TRBV30; abundance: .; j_gene: TRBJ1-6; d_gene: .; CDR3nt: TGTGCCTGGAGTGTACCAGGATCGGTTTCACCCCTCCACTTT; CDR3aa: CAWSVPGSVSPLHF